These 21 T cell receptor beta chains were sequenced from one sample in a study of cytomegalovirus exposure and HLA in healthy donors (dated by TCRdb to the late 2010s). Libraries were made using the immunoSEQ multiplex PCR assay. For the multiplex PCR, a mixture combining 60 forward primers for TCR Vbeta segments and 13 reverse primers for TCR Jbeta segments was used. Imported from immuneACCESS, the table was reduced by TCRdb to in-frame sequences with V and J called. These copies leave out some clones; in studies compared against another copy, an unresolved V gene accounts for under half, and the cause of the remainder is not known. Here the sample has 190,000 or so clones; approximately 80% occur a single time. Under 0.8% of the sample is in the top ten clones. The specimen was PBMCs. Receptor source: a boy younger than 18 in good health and CMV-seronegative.

This clone was detected only once. The chain uses TRBV27 and TRBJ2-3, with D unresolved. CDR3 length equals 13 residues. Germline V gives CDR1 MNHEY, CDR2 SMNVEV (reference sequence). The germline V and J ends were trimmed by 6 bases and 2 bases, with 9 bases remaining between them. The CDR3 reads CASSDFYTDTQYF. In nucleotides, the CDR3 is TGTGCCAGCAGCGACTTTTACACAGATACGCAGTATTTT.

The genes are TRBV9 and TRBJ1-6, with 8 bases that match TRBD1. The ends lost 3 bases at V and 7 bases at J; junction bases unmatched: 6. Germline CDR1 is SGDLS and CDR2 is YYNGEE. This CDR3 is 15 amino acids long. In DNA form, the CDR3 reads TGTGCCAGCAGCGCTCTGACAGGGGACAATTCACCCCTCCACTTT. Amino acid sequence: CASSALTGDNSPLHF.

The chain joins TRBV6-1 to TRBJ1-1, with D unclear. In germline, CDR1 is MNHNS, CDR2 SASEGT. The CDR3 has 12 residues. Trimming shortened V by 4 bases and J by 4 bases, and 7 bases separated the two germline ends. CDR3 coding DNA: TGTGCCAGCAGTGTTTCTAGCACTGAAGCTTTCTTT. Its protein product is CASSVSSTEAFF.

This clone turned up a few times. J is TRBJ2-5 and V is TRBV12-5, with D unclear. The CDR3 runs to 12 residues. Germline V gene lookup returns CDR1 LGHNT and CDR2 FRNRAP. Trimming removed 1 base from V and 11 bases from J, with 11 bases in between. The CDR3 DNA reads as TGTGCTAGTGGTTTGGCCCCTCTGGAGCAGTACTTC. Its translation is CASGLAPLEQYF.

CDR3 bases: TGTGCCAGCAGCTTAGTCGGGACTAGCGGGGGGAGATCCTACGAGCAGTACTTC. Its protein is CASSLVGTSGGRSYEQYF. The rearrangement links TRBV7-8 to TRBJ2-7; 15 bases line up with TRBD2. CDR1 and CDR2 from the germline V gene are SGHVS and FQNEAQ. V was pared by 1 base and J by 1 base, with 5 bases of the junction left unmatched. The CDR3 runs 18 residues. Drawing the rest from reference TRBV7-8 and TRBJ2-7, the complete variable domain is GAGVSQSPRYKVAKRGQDVALRCDPISGHVSLFWYQQALGQGPEFLTYFQNEAQLDKSGLPSDRFFAERPEGSVSTLKIQRTQQEDSAVYLCASSLVGTSGGRSYEQYFGPGTRLTVT.

The rearrangement joins TRBV2 to TRBJ2-2, with TRBD1 matching over 9 bases. CDR1 SNHLY and CDR2 FYNNEI come from the germline V gene. The CDR3 has 16 amino acids. After removal of 4 bases from V and 0 bases from J, the junction contained 3 bases not matched to a gene. The CDR3, as DNA: TGTGCCAGCAGTGTGACAGGGGGTACGAACACCGGGGAGCTGTTTTTT. This codes for CASSVTGGTNTGELFF.

V and J are TRBV9 and TRBJ1-1; no firm D call. Germline assignment: CDR1 SGDLS and CDR2 YYNGEE. The V end was cut by 2 bases, the J end by 2 bases, with 13 bases between. The CDR3 is 15 amino acids. The DNA of the CDR3 is TGTGCCAGCAGCGTCAGCGACTTCCTTAACACTGAAGCTTTCTTT. Translated, it gives CASSVSDFLNTEAFF.

A note on this clone: Its ends do not fully match the called genes, so a read error is possible. The sample carries other DNA sequences with the same CDR3. The chain carries TRBV10-3 and TRBJ1-1; 9 nucleotides agree with TRBD1. The CDR3 length is 18 residues. CDR1 ENHRY and CDR2 SYGVKD come from the germline V gene. The CDR3 nucleotides read TGTGCCATCAGTGAGTCGTACGACAGGGGGGGCATGAACACCGAAGCTTTCTTT. Translated, it gives CAISESYDRGGMNTEAFF.

This chain links TRBV4-1 with TRBJ1-1, with 7 bases that match TRBD1. This CDR3 spans 15 amino acids. The J segment lost 4 bases and the V segment lost 5 bases, leaving 10 bases of the junction unmatched. Germline CDR1 is MGHRA and CDR2 is YSYEKL. DNA of the CDR3: TGCGCCAGCAGCTCGCCGCCAGGGGGAGCCACTGAAGCTTTCTTT. Its translation: CASSSPPGGATEAFF.

V gene TRBV5-6 combines with J gene TRBJ1-5; D unclear. The V end was cut by 2 bases, the J end by 5 bases, with 20 bases between. There are 17 residues in the CDR3. Germline loops: CDR1 SGHDT, CDR2 YYEEEE. The CDR3 reads CASSFYSSPGPDQPQHF. In DNA form, the CDR3 reads TGTGCCAGCAGCTTTTACAGCTCCCCTGGCCCTGATCAGCCCCAGCATTTT.

The chain couples TRBV19 to TRBJ1-1; 9 bases match TRBD1. CDR1 is LNHDA and CDR2 is SQIVND in the germline V gene (reference sequence). J gave up 11 bases and V 5 bases, and 6 bases lay outside the gene matches. The CDR3 length is 12 residues. The CDR3 spells CASSVRDRAAFF. CDR3 bases: TGTGCCAGTAGTGTTCGGGACAGGGCCGCTTTCTTT.

V and J are TRBV7-2 and TRBJ2-1, with 11 bases matching TRBD2. Germline values: CDR1 SGHTA, CDR2 FQGNSA. The V gene end was trimmed by 5 bases and the J gene end by 8 bases; junction bases not matched to a gene: 11. The CDR3 is 16 residues long. The CDR3 loop reads CASSRVGLAGGHEQFF. The CDR3 DNA reads as TGTGCCAGCAGCCGGGTGGGCCTAGCGGGAGGACATGAGCAGTTCTTC.

A note on this clone: One end of the junction varies from germline; a read error may be responsible. V is TRBV7-9 and J is TRBJ1-4; D possibly corresponds to TRBD1 (6 bases). This CDR3 has 11 amino acids. CDR1 is SEHNR, CDR2 FQNEAQ, per germline (reference sequence). The CDR3 region is CASSSSGTSLF. CDR3 nucleotides: TGTGCCAGCAGCTCTTCCGGGACATCGCTTTTT.

The rearrangement links TRBV10-3 to TRBJ1-1; no firm D call. V was trimmed by 3 bases and J by 0 bases, leaving 8 bases between them. The CDR3 covers 14 residues. CDR1 is ENHRY and CDR2 is SYGVKD in the germline V gene. CDR3 amino acids: CAISDREMNTEAFF. Here the CDR3 DNA reads TGTGCCATCAGTGATAGGGAGATGAACACTGAAGCTTTCTTT.

The J gene is TRBJ1-2, the V gene TRBV27, with 8 nucleotides matching TRBD1. CDR1 is MNHEY, CDR2 SMNVEV, per germline (reference sequence). Unmatched junction bases numbered 6, after V lost 3 bases and J lost 0 bases. The CDR3 sequence is 16 residues long. The CDR3 sequence is CASSFRTGLANYGYTF. The CDR3 nucleotides read TGTGCCAGCAGTTTCCGGACAGGGCTGGCTAACTATGGCTACACCTTC.

The chain carries TRBV7-2 and TRBJ2-7; TRBD2 matches 13 bases. This CDR3 has 15 amino acids. Losses at the gene ends were 5 bases for V and 4 bases for J; bases not matched to a gene: 5. The germline CDR1 and CDR2 sequences are SGHTA and FQGNSA. The CDR3 DNA reads TGTGCCAGCAGCGGAGGACTAGCGGGAGCTTACGAGCAGTACTTC. This encodes CASSGGLAGAYEQYF.

The chain uses TRBV7-6 and TRBJ2-5; 11 bases fit TRBD2. The CDR3 contains 15 residues. The junction had 8 bases not matched to a gene; V was cut back by 6 bases and J by 5 bases. Germline assignment: CDR1 SGHVS and CDR2 FNYEAQ. CDR3 residues: CASSTLAGGPETQYF. CDR3 nucleotides: TGTGCCAGCAGTACGTTAGCGGGGGGGCCGGAGACCCAGTACTTC.

This clone was detected a few times. The chain carries TRBV5-6 and TRBJ1-4; 9 bases line up with TRBD1. This CDR3 region has 15 residues. The V segment lost 4 bases and the J segment 4 bases; nucleotides outside the gene matches: 5. CDR1 and CDR2 from the germline V gene are SGHDT and YYEEEE. For the CDR3, the DNA is TGTGCCAGCAGCCCAGGGACAGGGAGTAATGAAAAACTGTTTTTT. This gives the protein CASSPGTGSNEKLFF.

V and J are TRBV30 and TRBJ1-6; 9 bases line up with TRBD1. CDR3 length: 15 amino acids. V lost 2 bases and J lost 9; bases outside the gene matches: 8. Looked up from germline, CDR1 is GTSNPN and CDR2 is SVGIG (reference sequence). The DNA for the CDR3 is TGTGCCTGGAGTCCTCGGGACAGGGTTACTTCACCCCTCCACTTT. It is translated as CAWSPRDRVTSPLHF.

The chain recombines TRBV6-1 with TRBJ1-2; TRBD1 agrees at 9 bases. The germline V gene has CDR1 MNHNS and CDR2 SASEGT. CDR3 size: 13 residues. The J segment lost 6 bases and the V segment lost 5 bases, leaving 4 bases of the junction unmatched. CDR3 DNA: TGTGCCAGCAGTCCGACAGGGGGTCATGGCTACACCTTC. As protein: CASSPTGGHGYTF.

The gene calls are TRBV6-6 and TRBJ1-1, with 7 bases identical to TRBD1. This CDR3 is built from 15 residues. Germline values: CDR1 MNHNY, CDR2 SVGAGI (reference sequence). V lost 2 bases, J lost 0 bases, and 3 bases stayed unmatched. The CDR3, as DNA: TGTGCCAGCAGTTACGAAGGGGGCCTGAACACTGAAGCTTTCTTT. Translated: CASSYEGGLNTEAFF.